This T cell receptor (beta chain) was captured in a study of OX40 agonist ivuxolimab in advanced cancers. Study information: Six ivuxolimab dose levels, 0.01 to 10 mg/kg, were given intravenously every 2 weeks.

Study results and caveats: CD8+ T cells were the subset that, on average, had more expanded clones than CD4+.

Germline trimming cut 1 base from V and 2 bases from J; bases unmatched to any gene: 1. The germline V gene has CDR1 LNHDA and CDR2 SQIVND (reference sequence). The CDR3 has 17 amino acids. Regarding this clone: The antigen remains undetermined.

Method: immunoSEQ multiplex PCR; TCRdb's copy keeps in-frame clones and lacks some. Of roughly 80,000 clones in the sample, just over 85% are singletons; the top ten hold around 1.8%. The chain carries TRBV19 and TRBJ2-2, with 13 bases identical to TRBD2. The sequence was collected from an adult with an advanced solid tumor such as melanoma, head and neck, liver or kidney cancer. The starting material was CD4+ or CD8+ T cells sorted from blood, obtained in a trial of the OX40 agonist ivuxolimab. CDR3 sequence: CASSIGLAGGNTGELFF. CDR3 nucleotide sequence: TGTGCCAGTAGTATAGGACTAGCGGGGGGTAACACCGGGGAGCTGTTTTTT.